This T cell receptor beta chain was identified during a study of T cells after yellow fever vaccination. For the study at large: Each low-cell-number fraction was prepared by means of SMART-Seq v4 Ultra Low Input. Overall study results and limits: Once the booster was given, most primary-vaccination clones reappeared, at about 97% for CD4 and 88% for CD8.

This CDR3 is 15 amino acids long. V was shortened by 3 bases and J by 2 bases, with 9 bases between the two germline ends. Germline V gene lookup returns CDR1 SGHRS and CDR2 YFSETQ. A 5'RACE template-switching step, the method used to make TCR cDNA, added a universal primer site and UMIs. One entry per CDR3 protein, called by TCRdb with MiXCR from the 5' RACE reads. The table includes about 340,000 distinct CDR3 sequences, roughly 4% detected once. Ten or more counts support this clonotype. The antigen remains unidentified. The sequences come from PBMCs, collected 5 days after the yellow fever booster vaccination. The V call is TRBV5-1, the J call TRBJ2-6; D is undetermined. The receptor's source is a man in his late teens or twenties who received the YFV17D yellow fever vaccine. CDR3 residues: CASSWAAAGANVLTF. The CDR3 DNA reads TGCGCCAGCAGCTGGGCCGCAGCTGGGGCCAACGTCCTGACTTTC.